A selection of T cell receptor beta chains follows, all from one sample in a study of early T cells in non-severe SARS-CoV-2 infection. TCRdb re-derived calls from the 5' RACE reads in MiXCR, one entry per CDR3 protein. The sample lists fewer than 60,000 distinct CDR3 sequences; about 4.2% were seen once. What was sequenced was whole blood. The source of these receptors is an adult who was a healthcare worker with PCR-confirmed SARS-CoV-2 infection or an uninfected control (not recorded which). Both conserved end residues are part of each CDR3. Each record gives: CDR3 protein, CDR3 DNA, clone size, V gene, D gene, J gene. A D gene is named only where the DNA matches it firmly. Part of the rows lack a size; the others show once, few, many or a class for expanded clones.

CDR3 protein: CASSLARGSNYGYTF
CDR3 DNA: TGTGCCAGCAGCTTAGCGCGTGGCAGCAACTATGGCTACACCTTC
clone size: .
V gene: TRBV7-9
D gene: .
J gene: TRBJ1-2

CDR3 protein: CASSKAVERGTDTQYF
CDR3 DNA: TGTGCCAGCAGCAAGGCCGTTGAGCGGGGGACAGATACGCAGTATTTT
clone size: .
V gene: TRBV21-1
D gene: .
J gene: TRBJ2-3

CDR3 protein: CASSSAGTSGLNEQFF
CDR3 DNA: TGTGCCAGCAGCTCCGCCGGGACTAGCGGCCTCAATGAGCAGTTCTTC
clone size: many
V gene: TRBV12-3/TRBV12-4
D gene: TRBD2
J gene: TRBJ2-1

CDR3 protein: CSVEITQGAYEQYF
CDR3 DNA: TGCAGCGTTGAGATTACCCAGGGAGCCTACGAGCAGTACTTC
clone size: many
V gene: TRBV29-1
D gene: .
J gene: TRBJ2-7

CDR3 protein: CASSLSYGANVLTF
CDR3 DNA: TGTGCCAGCAGCCTAAGCTACGGGGCCAACGTCCTGACTTTC
clone size: many
V gene: TRBV5-8
D gene: .
J gene: TRBJ2-6

CDR3 protein: CSGGDRIYGYTF
CDR3 DNA: TGCAGTGGGGGGGACAGGATCTATGGCTACACCTTC
clone size: many
V gene: TRBV20-1
D gene: TRBD1
J gene: TRBJ1-2

CDR3 protein: CAWSPRGGSWNTEAFF
CDR3 DNA: TGTGCCTGGAGTCCACGGGGGGGAAGCTGGAACACTGAAGCTTTCTTT
clone size: many
V gene: TRBV30
D gene: .
J gene: TRBJ1-1

CDR3 protein: CASSQERTFPYDEKLFF
CDR3 DNA: TGCGCCAGCAGCCAAGAACGGACCTTCCCTTACGATGAGAAACTGTTTTTT
clone size: many
V gene: TRBV4-1
D gene: .
J gene: TRBJ1-4

CDR3 protein: CASSYRDRNSPLHF
CDR3 DNA: TGTGCCAGCAGTTACAGGGACAGGAATTCACCCCTCCACTTT
clone size: many
V gene: TRBV6-6
D gene: TRBD1
J gene: TRBJ1-6

CDR3 protein: CASSSKTGARTEAFF
CDR3 DNA: TGTGCCAGCTCAAGCAAAACGGGGGCGCGCACTGAAGCTTTCTTT
clone size: few
V gene: TRBV18
D gene: .
J gene: TRBJ1-1

CDR3 protein: CASRKGTRSYEQYF
CDR3 DNA: TGCGCCAGCCGGAAAGGGACCCGCTCCTACGAGCAGTACTTC
clone size: .
V gene: TRBV5-1
D gene: .
J gene: TRBJ2-7

CDR3 protein: CASRDQSRYNEQFF
CDR3 DNA: TGTGCCAGCAGGGACCAATCGAGGTACAATGAGCAGTTCTTC
clone size: few
V gene: TRBV12-3/TRBV12-4
D gene: .
J gene: TRBJ2-1

CDR3 protein: CASSDVNSNQPQHF
CDR3 DNA: TGCGCCAGCAGTGACGTTAATAGCAATCAGCCCCAGCATTTT
clone size: many
V gene: TRBV10-2
D gene: .
J gene: TRBJ1-5

CDR3 protein: CASLDAGAHEQYF
CDR3 DNA: TGTGCCAGCCTCGACGCGGGGGCCCACGAGCAGTACTTC
clone size: many
V gene: TRBV28
D gene: .
J gene: TRBJ2-7

CDR3 protein: CASSLSLHPETQYF
CDR3 DNA: TGTGCCAGCAGCTTGAGTCTGCATCCGGAGACCCAGTACTTC
clone size: many
V gene: TRBV7-6
D gene: .
J gene: TRBJ2-5

CDR3 protein: CASSHSDRANYGYTF
CDR3 DNA: TGTGCCAGCAGCCACAGCGACAGAGCTAACTATGGCTACACCTTC
clone size: few
V gene: TRBV3-1
D gene: .
J gene: TRBJ1-2

CDR3 protein: CASSRRDRAGYEQYF
CDR3 DNA: TGTGCCAGCAGCCGCCGGGACAGGGCCGGATACGAGCAGTACTTC
clone size: .
V gene: TRBV13
D gene: TRBD1
J gene: TRBJ2-7

CDR3 protein: CASSSVHNNEQFF
CDR3 DNA: TGCGCCAGCAGCTCCGTGCATAACAATGAGCAGTTCTTC
clone size: many
V gene: TRBV5-1
D gene: .
J gene: TRBJ2-1

CDR3 protein: CASSEIGGGGSNQPQHF
CDR3 DNA: TGCGCCAGCAGTGAGATAGGGGGAGGAGGGAGCAATCAGCCCCAGCATTTT
clone size: few
V gene: TRBV10-2
D gene: .
J gene: TRBJ1-5

CDR3 protein: CAIGDRGRGISEAFF
CDR3 DNA: TGTGCCATCGGGGACAGGGGGCGAGGAATATCTGAAGCTTTCTTT
clone size: few
V gene: TRBV10-3
D gene: TRBD1
J gene: TRBJ1-1

CDR3 protein: CASSQGPLLAAPSRDGYTF
CDR3 DNA: TGCGCCAGCAGCCAAGGGCCTCTCTTGGCAGCCCCTTCGAGAGATGGCTACACCTTC
clone size: few
V gene: TRBV4-3
D gene: .
J gene: TRBJ1-2

CDR3 protein: CASSPGTSGVYEQYF
CDR3 DNA: TGCGCCAGCAGCCCCGGGACTAGCGGGGTCTACGAGCAGTACTTC
clone size: many
V gene: TRBV4-3
D gene: TRBD2
J gene: TRBJ2-7

CDR3 protein: CASSLDQPPSPLHF
CDR3 DNA: TGTGCCAGCTCACTGGACCAGCCCCCATCACCCCTCCACTTT
clone size: few
V gene: TRBV18
D gene: .
J gene: TRBJ1-6

CDR3 protein: CASSDDWGAYNEQFF
CDR3 DNA: TGTGCCAGCAGTGATGACTGGGGAGCCTACAATGAGCAGTTCTTC
clone size: many
V gene: TRBV2
D gene: .
J gene: TRBJ2-1

CDR3 protein: CASRPGHTIYEQYF
CDR3 DNA: TGTGCCAGCAGGCCGGGACACACAATCTACGAGCAGTACTTC
clone size: many
V gene: TRBV28
D gene: .
J gene: TRBJ2-7

CDR3 protein: CASSLVQANSPLHF
CDR3 DNA: TGTGCCAGCAGCTTAGTGCAGGCTAATTCACCCCTCCACTTT
clone size: many
V gene: TRBV7-9
D gene: .
J gene: TRBJ1-6

CDR3 protein: CASSHGTADTQYF
CDR3 DNA: TGTGCCAGCAGCCACGGGACAGCCGATACGCAGTATTTT
clone size: .
V gene: TRBV11-3
D gene: TRBD1
J gene: TRBJ2-3

CDR3 protein: CASSFSPSGSLYNEQFF
CDR3 DNA: TGTGCCAGCAGCTTTTCTCCTAGCGGGAGCCTCTACAATGAGCAGTTCTTC
clone size: few
V gene: TRBV7-6
D gene: TRBD2
J gene: TRBJ2-1

CDR3 protein: CASSNGAPQISGGYTF
CDR3 DNA: TGTGCCAGCAGCAATGGTGCCCCACAGATCTCCGGTGGCTACACCTTC
clone size: .
V gene: TRBV7-9
D gene: .
J gene: TRBJ1-2

CDR3 protein: CASSPGTFPSDTQYF
CDR3 DNA: TGTGCCAGCAGCCCAGGGACCTTCCCCTCAGATACGCAGTATTTT
clone size: many
V gene: TRBV6-2/TRBV6-3
D gene: .
J gene: TRBJ2-3

CDR3 protein: CSARSLGSGNTIYF
CDR3 DNA: TGCAGTGCTAGGTCGCTAGGGTCTGGAAACACCATATATTTT
clone size: many
V gene: TRBV20-1
D gene: .
J gene: TRBJ1-3

CDR3 protein: CASSQVQVEVVNTIYF
CDR3 DNA: TGTGCCAGCAGCCAAGTTCAAGTGGAAGTGGTCAACACCATATATTTT
clone size: many
V gene: TRBV4-2
D gene: .
J gene: TRBJ1-3

CDR3 protein: CSASHGTLSGSLIPDTQYF
CDR3 DNA: TGCAGTGCTAGCCACGGGACTCTTAGCGGGAGTTTGATCCCAGATACGCAGTATTTT
clone size: .
V gene: TRBV20-1
D gene: TRBD2
J gene: TRBJ2-3

CDR3 protein: CSARSGPDSGNTIYF
CDR3 DNA: TGCAGTGCTAGATCTGGGCCCGACTCTGGAAACACCATATATTTT
clone size: many
V gene: TRBV20-1
D gene: .
J gene: TRBJ1-3

CDR3 protein: CASRLGQNTEAFF
CDR3 DNA: TGTGCCAGCAGATTGGGACAGAACACTGAAGCTTTCTTT
clone size: many
V gene: TRBV7-2
D gene: .
J gene: TRBJ1-1

CDR3 protein: CASSLGDRMQETQYF
CDR3 DNA: TGTGCCAGCAGCTTGGGGGACAGAATGCAAGAGACCCAGTACTTC
clone size: many
V gene: TRBV5-5
D gene: TRBD1
J gene: TRBJ2-5

CDR3 protein: CASSQEVGGAYEQYF
CDR3 DNA: TGTGCCAGCAGCCAAGAGGTCGGAGGGGCCTACGAGCAGTACTTC
clone size: many
V gene: TRBV4-2
D gene: .
J gene: TRBJ2-7

CDR3 protein: CASSSQRGYTGELFF
CDR3 DNA: TGTGCCAGCAGTTCCCAGCGGGGGTACACCGGGGAGCTGTTTTTT
clone size: many
V gene: TRBV27
D gene: TRBD2
J gene: TRBJ2-2

CDR3 protein: CATAEQGFGANVLTF
CDR3 DNA: TGTGCCACCGCGGAACAGGGATTTGGGGCCAACGTCCTGACTTTC
clone size: many
V gene: TRBV19
D gene: .
J gene: TRBJ2-6

CDR3 protein: CSARDLSQALDYGYTF
CDR3 DNA: TGCAGTGCTAGAGATTTGTCCCAGGCTCTAGATTATGGCTACACCTTC
clone size: .
V gene: TRBV20-1
D gene: .
J gene: TRBJ1-2

CDR3 protein: CASSLWGGRSTEAFF
CDR3 DNA: TGTGCCAGCAGCTTGTGGGGGGGAAGGAGCACTGAAGCTTTCTTT
clone size: many
V gene: TRBV5-8
D gene: .
J gene: TRBJ1-1

CDR3 protein: CAISESYPTGELFF
CDR3 DNA: TGTGCCATCAGTGAGAGCTACCCAACCGGGGAGCTGTTTTTT
clone size: many
V gene: TRBV10-3
D gene: .
J gene: TRBJ2-2

CDR3 protein: CASRGTLGNEKLFF
CDR3 DNA: TGTGCCAGCAGGGGGACCCTCGGGAATGAAAAACTGTTTTTT
clone size: many
V gene: TRBV6-6
D gene: .
J gene: TRBJ1-4

CDR3 protein: CASSPDRGTDTQYF
CDR3 DNA: TGCGCCAGCAGCCCGGACAGGGGAACAGATACGCAGTATTTT
clone size: many
V gene: TRBV5-1
D gene: TRBD1
J gene: TRBJ2-3

CDR3 protein: CASSLASGPGGTDTQYF
CDR3 DNA: TGTGCCAGCAGCTTAGCGTCAGGGCCCGGCGGCACAGATACGCAGTATTTT
clone size: many
V gene: TRBV7-2
D gene: .
J gene: TRBJ2-3

CDR3 protein: CASSLAARRTPYF
CDR3 DNA: TGTGCCAGCAGCTTAGCGGCCCGCAGGACCCCGTACTTC
clone size: .
V gene: TRBV7-2
D gene: .
J gene: TRBJ2-7

CDR3 protein: CASSLDGARTDTQYF
CDR3 DNA: TGTGCCAGCAGTCTAGATGGCGCTCGCACAGATACGCAGTATTTT
clone size: few
V gene: TRBV12-3/TRBV12-4
D gene: .
J gene: TRBJ2-3

CDR3 protein: CASSLGTADEQYF
CDR3 DNA: TGTGCCAGCAGTTTAGGGACAGCGGACGAGCAGTACTTC
clone size: few
V gene: TRBV27
D gene: TRBD1
J gene: TRBJ2-7

CDR3 protein: CASSTTGWNQPQHF
CDR3 DNA: TGTGCCAGCAGTACAACAGGGTGGAATCAGCCCCAGCATTTT
clone size: many
V gene: TRBV27
D gene: .
J gene: TRBJ1-5

CDR3 protein: CASSQVGQGNSPLHF
CDR3 DNA: TGCGCCAGCAGCCAAGTGGGACAGGGGAATTCACCCCTCCACTTT
clone size: few
V gene: TRBV4-1
D gene: TRBD1
J gene: TRBJ1-6

CDR3 protein: CSVAPGASTDTQYF
CDR3 DNA: TGCAGCGTTGCCCCGGGAGCTAGCACAGATACGCAGTATTTT
clone size: many
V gene: TRBV29-1
D gene: .
J gene: TRBJ2-3

CDR3 protein: CASSLRGSYNEQFF
CDR3 DNA: TGTGCCAGCAGCTTAAGGGGGTCCTACAATGAGCAGTTCTTC
clone size: many
V gene: TRBV7-3
D gene: .
J gene: TRBJ2-1

CDR3 protein: CASSLRAAVYGYTF
CDR3 DNA: TGTGCCAGCAGCTTACGTGCGGCGGTCTATGGCTACACCTTC
clone size: many
V gene: TRBV7-2
D gene: .
J gene: TRBJ1-2

CDR3 protein: CASSLTVRTPNNEQFF
CDR3 DNA: TGTGCCAGCAGCTTAACGGTACGGACGCCGAACAATGAGCAGTTCTTC
clone size: .
V gene: TRBV11-2
D gene: .
J gene: TRBJ2-1

CDR3 protein: CASTPGDEANYGYTF
CDR3 DNA: TGTGCCAGTACCCCTGGGGACGAAGCTAACTATGGCTACACCTTC
clone size: many
V gene: TRBV19
D gene: .
J gene: TRBJ1-2

CDR3 protein: CASSVGGLGYEQYF
CDR3 DNA: TGTGCCAGCAGCGTAGGGGGACTAGGCTACGAGCAGTACTTC
clone size: many
V gene: TRBV9
D gene: TRBD2
J gene: TRBJ2-7

CDR3 protein: CASSFSGGRSYNEQFF
CDR3 DNA: TGTGCCAGCAGCTTTAGCGGGGGGCGATCCTACAATGAGCAGTTCTTC
clone size: many
V gene: TRBV3-1
D gene: TRBD2
J gene: TRBJ2-1

CDR3 protein: CASSRTGNTEAFF
CDR3 DNA: TGTGCCAGTTCCCGGACAGGAAACACTGAAGCTTTCTTT
clone size: many
V gene: TRBV6-4
D gene: TRBD1
J gene: TRBJ1-1

CDR3 protein: CSVEEGGAGEAFF
CDR3 DNA: TGCAGCGTTGAAGAAGGGGGGGCAGGAGAAGCTTTCTTT
clone size: many
V gene: TRBV29-1
D gene: .
J gene: TRBJ1-1

CDR3 protein: CSARDSGSYEQYF
CDR3 DNA: TGCAGTGCTAGAGACAGTGGGTCCTACGAGCAGTACTTC
clone size: many
V gene: TRBV20-1
D gene: .
J gene: TRBJ2-7